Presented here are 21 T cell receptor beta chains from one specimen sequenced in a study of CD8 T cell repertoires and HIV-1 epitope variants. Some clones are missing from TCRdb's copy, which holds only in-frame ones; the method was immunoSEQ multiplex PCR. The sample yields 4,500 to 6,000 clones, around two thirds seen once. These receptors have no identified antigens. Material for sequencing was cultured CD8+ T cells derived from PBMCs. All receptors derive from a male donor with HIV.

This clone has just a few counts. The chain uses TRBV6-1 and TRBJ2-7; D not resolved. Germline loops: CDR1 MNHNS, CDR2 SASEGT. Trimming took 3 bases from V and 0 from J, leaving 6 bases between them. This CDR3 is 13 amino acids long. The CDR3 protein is CASSDILSYEQYF. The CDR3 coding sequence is TGTGCCAGCAGTGACATTCTCTCCTACGAGCAGTACTTC.

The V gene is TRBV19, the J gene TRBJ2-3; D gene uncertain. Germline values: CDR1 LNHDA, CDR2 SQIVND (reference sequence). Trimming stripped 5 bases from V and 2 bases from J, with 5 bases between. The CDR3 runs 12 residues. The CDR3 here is CASSGDTDTQYF. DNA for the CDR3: TGTGCCAGTAGTGGGGACACAGATACGCAGTATTTT.

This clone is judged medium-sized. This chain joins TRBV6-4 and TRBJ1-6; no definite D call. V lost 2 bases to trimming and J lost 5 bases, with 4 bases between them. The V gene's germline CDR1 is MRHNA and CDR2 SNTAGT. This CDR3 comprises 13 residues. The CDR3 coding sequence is TGTGCCAGCAGTGACGGAGATAATTCACCCCTCCACTTT. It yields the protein CASSDGDNSPLHF.

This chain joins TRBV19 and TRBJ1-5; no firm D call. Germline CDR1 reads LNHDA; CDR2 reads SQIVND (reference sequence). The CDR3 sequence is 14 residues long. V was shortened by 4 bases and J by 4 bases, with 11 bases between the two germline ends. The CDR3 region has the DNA TGTGCCAGTAGTACTGATGAGCGTAATCAGCCCCAGCATTTT. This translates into CASSTDERNQPQHF.

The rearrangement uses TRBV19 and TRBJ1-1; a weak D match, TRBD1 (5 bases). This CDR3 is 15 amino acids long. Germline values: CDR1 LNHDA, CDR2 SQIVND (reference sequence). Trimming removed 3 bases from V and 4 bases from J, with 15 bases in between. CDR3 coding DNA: TGTGCCAGTAGTATCCACTTGGGGGTTGGCACTGAAGCTTTCTTT. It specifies CASSIHLGVGTEAFF. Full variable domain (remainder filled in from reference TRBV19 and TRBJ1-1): DGGITQSPKYLFRKEGQNVTLSCEQNLNHDAMYWYRQDPGQGLRLIYYSQIVNDFQKGDIAEGYSVSREKKESFPLTVTSAQKNPTAFYLCASSIHLGVGTEAFFGQGTRLTVV.

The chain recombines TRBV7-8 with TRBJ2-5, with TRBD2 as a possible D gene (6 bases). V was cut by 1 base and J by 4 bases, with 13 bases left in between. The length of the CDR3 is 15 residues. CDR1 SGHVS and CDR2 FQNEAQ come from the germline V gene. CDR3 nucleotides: TGTGCCAGCAGCTTAGAAGGCGGGGCCGGAGAGACCCAGTACTTC. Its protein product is CASSLEGGAGETQYF.

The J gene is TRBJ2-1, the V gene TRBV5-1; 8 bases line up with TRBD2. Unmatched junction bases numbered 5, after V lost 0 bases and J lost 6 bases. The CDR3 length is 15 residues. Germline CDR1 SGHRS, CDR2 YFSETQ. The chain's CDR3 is CASSLAGLGGNEQFF. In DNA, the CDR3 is TGCGCCAGCAGCTTGGCGGGACTAGGGGGCAATGAGCAGTTCTTC.

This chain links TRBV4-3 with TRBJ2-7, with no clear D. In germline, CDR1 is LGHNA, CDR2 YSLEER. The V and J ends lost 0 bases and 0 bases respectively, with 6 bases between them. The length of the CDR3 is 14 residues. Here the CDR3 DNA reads TGCGCCAGCAGCCAAGATGGGTACTCCTACGAGCAGTACTTC. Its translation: CASSQDGYSYEQYF.

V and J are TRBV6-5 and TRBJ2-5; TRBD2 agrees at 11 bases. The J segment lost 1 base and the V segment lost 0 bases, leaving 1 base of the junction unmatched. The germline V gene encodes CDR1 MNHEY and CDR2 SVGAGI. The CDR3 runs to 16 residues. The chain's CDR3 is CASSYSGTSGQETQYF. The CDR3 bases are TGTGCCAGCAGTTACTCCGGGACTAGCGGCCAAGAGACCCAGTACTTC.

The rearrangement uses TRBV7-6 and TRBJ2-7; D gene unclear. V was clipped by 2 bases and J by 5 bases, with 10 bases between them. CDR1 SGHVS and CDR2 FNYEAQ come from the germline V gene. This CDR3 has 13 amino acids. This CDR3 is CASSLNSQNEQYF. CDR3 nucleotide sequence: TGTGCCAGCAGCTTAAATTCACAGAACGAGCAGTACTTC. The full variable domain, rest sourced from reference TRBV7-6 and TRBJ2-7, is GAGVSQSPRYKVTKRGQDVALRCDPISGHVSLYWYRQALGQGPEFLTYFNYEAQQDKSGLPNDRFSAERPEGSISTLTIQRTEQRDSAMYRCASSLNSQNEQYFGPGTRLTVT.

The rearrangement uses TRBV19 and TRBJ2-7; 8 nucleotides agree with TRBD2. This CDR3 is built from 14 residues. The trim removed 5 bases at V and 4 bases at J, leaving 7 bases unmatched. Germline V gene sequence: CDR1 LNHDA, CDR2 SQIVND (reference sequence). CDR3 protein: CASSFASGSYEQYF. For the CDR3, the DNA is TGTGCCAGTAGTTTTGCGAGCGGGAGTTACGAGCAGTACTTC.

As DNA, the CDR3 is TGTGCCAGCAGTTCCACCTGGACAGCGAACACTGAAGCTTTCTTT. It is translated as CASSSTWTANTEAFF. The chain has TRBV28 and TRBJ1-1; the D gene is possibly TRBD1 (6 bases). There are 15 residues in the CDR3. V lost 4 bases and J lost 1, with 13 bases in between. Germline values: CDR1 MDHEN, CDR2 SYDVKM. Supplemented by reference TRBV28 and TRBJ1-1, the full variable domain reads DVKVTQSSRYLVKRTGEKVFLECVQDMDHENMFWYRQDPGLGLRLIYFSYDVKMKEKGDIPEGYSVSREKKERFSLILESASTNQTSMYLCASSSTWTANTEAFFGQGTRLTVV.

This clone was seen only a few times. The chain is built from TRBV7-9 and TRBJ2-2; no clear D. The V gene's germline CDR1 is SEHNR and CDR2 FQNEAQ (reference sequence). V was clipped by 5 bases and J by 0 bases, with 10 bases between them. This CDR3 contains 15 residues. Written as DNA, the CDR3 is TGTGCCAGCAGCCCAGCAGAAGCGAACACCGGGGAGCTGTTTTTT. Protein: CASSPAEANTGELFF.

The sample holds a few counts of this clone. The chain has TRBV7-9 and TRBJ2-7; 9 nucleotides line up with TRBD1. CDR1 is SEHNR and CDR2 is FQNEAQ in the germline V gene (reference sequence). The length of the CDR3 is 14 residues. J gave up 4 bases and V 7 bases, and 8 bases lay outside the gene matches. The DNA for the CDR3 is TGTGCCAGCAACCCGGGACAGGGACCTTACGAGCAGTACTTC. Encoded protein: CASNPGQGPYEQYF.

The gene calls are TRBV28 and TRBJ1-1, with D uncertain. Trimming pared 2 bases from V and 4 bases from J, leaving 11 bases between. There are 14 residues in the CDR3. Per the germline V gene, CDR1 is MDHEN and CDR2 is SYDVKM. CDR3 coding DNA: TGTGCCAGCAGTTTAGCAGGTGGGAGCACTGAAGCTTTCTTT. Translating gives CASSLAGGSTEAFF. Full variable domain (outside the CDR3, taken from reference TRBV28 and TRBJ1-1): DVKVTQSSRYLVKRTGEKVFLECVQDMDHENMFWYRQDPGLGLRLIYFSYDVKMKEKGDIPEGYSVSREKKERFSLILESASTNQTSMYLCASSLAGGSTEAFFGQGTRLTVV.

CDR3 region: CATRGGLNTGELFF. The CDR3 coding sequence is TGTGCCACAAGGGGGGGCTTGAACACCGGGGAGCTGTTTTTT. The rearrangement joins TRBV27 to TRBJ2-2; possibly TRBD2 for D (7 bases). The CDR3 is 14 amino acids. Trimming removed 10 bases from V and 1 base from J, with 13 bases in between. Germline V gives CDR1 MNHEY, CDR2 SMNVEV (reference sequence).

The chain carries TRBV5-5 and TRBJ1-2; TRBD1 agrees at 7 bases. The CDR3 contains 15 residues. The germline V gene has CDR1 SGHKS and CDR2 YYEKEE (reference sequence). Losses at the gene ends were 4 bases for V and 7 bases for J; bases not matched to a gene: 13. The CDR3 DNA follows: TGTGCCAGCAGCCTAGGGGACAGCGGGAGGGGTGGCTACACCTTC. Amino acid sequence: CASSLGDSGRGGYTF.

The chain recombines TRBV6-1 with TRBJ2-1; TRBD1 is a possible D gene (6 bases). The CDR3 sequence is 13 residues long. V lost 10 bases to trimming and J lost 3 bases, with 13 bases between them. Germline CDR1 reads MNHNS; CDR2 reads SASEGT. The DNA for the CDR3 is TGTGCCACTCACCGGGACAACTACAATGAGCAGTTCTTC. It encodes CATHRDNYNEQFF.

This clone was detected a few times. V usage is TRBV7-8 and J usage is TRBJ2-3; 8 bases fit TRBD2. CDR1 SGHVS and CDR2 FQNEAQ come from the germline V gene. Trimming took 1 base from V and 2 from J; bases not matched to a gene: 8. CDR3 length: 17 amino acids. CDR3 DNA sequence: TGTGCCAGCAGCTTAGGTTACGCGGGGGGTCCCACAGATACGCAGTATTTT. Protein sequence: CASSLGYAGGPTDTQYF.

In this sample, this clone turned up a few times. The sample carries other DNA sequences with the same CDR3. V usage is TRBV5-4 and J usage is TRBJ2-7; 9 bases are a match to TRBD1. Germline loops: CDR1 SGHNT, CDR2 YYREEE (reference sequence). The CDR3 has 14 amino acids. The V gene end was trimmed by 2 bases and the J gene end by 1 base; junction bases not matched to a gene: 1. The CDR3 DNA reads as TGTGCCAGCAGCTTCGGACAGGGGTCCTACGAGCAGTACTTC. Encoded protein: CASSFGQGSYEQYF.

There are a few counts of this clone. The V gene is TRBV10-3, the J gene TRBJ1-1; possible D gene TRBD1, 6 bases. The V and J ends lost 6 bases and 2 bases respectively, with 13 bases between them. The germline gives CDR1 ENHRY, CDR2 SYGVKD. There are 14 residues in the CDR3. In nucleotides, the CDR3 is TGTGCCATCAGGGGCGACAGGTTCAACACTGAAGCTTTCTTT. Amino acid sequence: CAIRGDRFNTEAFF.